The T cell receptor (beta chain) described here comes from a study of response to subunit inactivated influenza vaccine. TCRdb called the RT-PCR reads again in MiXCR, with one record for every CDR3 protein. Of about 500,000 distinct CDR3 sequences in the sample, about 15% were seen once. Germline lookup yields CDR1 LGHNA and CDR2 YSLEER. The CDR3 loop spans 13 amino acids. The ends were cut back, 7 bases at V and 5 bases at J, with 15 bases in the middle. Sequences were derived from CD4+ T cells sorted from PBMCs, sampled less than 25 months after vaccination. J is TRBJ2-7 and V is TRBV4-3; perhaps TRBD2 as D (5 bases). The origin of this receptor is a man between 50 and 75 years old who received an inactivated influenza vaccine. CDR3 coding DNA: TGCGCCAGCACCCCGGGAAGGCCCGACGAGCAGTACTTC. Its protein is CASTPGRPDEQYF.